This T cell receptor beta chain was retrieved from a study of cytomegalovirus exposure and HLA in healthy donors. Study-level results: The investigators catalogued about 170 TCR beta chains as cytomegalovirus-associated. Trimming of TCR beta V- and J-genes showed a link, identified in a later analysis, to a missense DCLRE1C variant. When the data were analyzed later, several of the most significant clusters appeared to be linked to common viral pathogens. Associated with HLA alleles at 0.05 false discovery rate in a later analysis were 16,951 TCR beta sequences.

Primers included in the PCR were 60 Vbeta and 13 Jbeta primers. Some clones are missing from TCRdb's copy, which holds only in-frame ones; the method was immunoSEQ multiplex PCR. The table lists roughly 140,000 clones, approximately 80% of them singletons, with around 5% in the top ten. As regards this clone: Its antigen is undetermined.

The CDR3 is 15 residues long. Trimming at V came to 4 bases and at J to 2 bases, leaving 4 bases not matched to a gene. From germline, CDR1 is SGHRS and CDR2 YFSETQ. The chain has TRBV5-1 and TRBJ2-7; TRBD2 matches 12 bases. The receptor was isolated from a male donor in good health and CMV-seronegative. Sequenced material: PBMCs. For the CDR3, the DNA is TGCGCCAGCAGCCGACTAGCGGGGGCCACCTACGAGCAGTACTTC. Its translation: CASSRLAGATYEQYF. The whole variable domain, remainder taken from reference TRBV5-1 and TRBJ2-7, is KAGVTQTPRYLIKTRGQQVTLSCSPISGHRSVSWYQQTPGQGLQFLFEYFSETQRNKGNFPGRFSGRQFSNSRSEMNVSTLELGDSALYLCASSRLAGATYEQYFGPGTRLTVT.